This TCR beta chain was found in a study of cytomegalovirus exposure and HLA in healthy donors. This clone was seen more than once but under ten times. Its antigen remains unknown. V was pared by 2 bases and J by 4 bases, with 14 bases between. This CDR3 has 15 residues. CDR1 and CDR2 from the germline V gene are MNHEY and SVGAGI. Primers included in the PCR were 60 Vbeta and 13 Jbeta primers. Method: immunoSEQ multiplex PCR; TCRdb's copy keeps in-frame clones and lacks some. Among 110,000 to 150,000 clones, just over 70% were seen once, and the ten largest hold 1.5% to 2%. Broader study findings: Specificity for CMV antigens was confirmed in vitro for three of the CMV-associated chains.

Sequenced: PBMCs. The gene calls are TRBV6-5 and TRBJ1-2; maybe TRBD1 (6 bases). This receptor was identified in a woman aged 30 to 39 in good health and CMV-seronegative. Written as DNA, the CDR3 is TGTGCCAGCAGTTACACCGTCGGACAGAGCTATGGCTACACCTTC. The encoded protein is CASSYTVGQSYGYTF.